The clone carrying this T cell receptor beta chain was seen many times. What it binds is not known. Germline CDR1 and CDR2: MNHEY and SMNVEV (reference sequence). Unmatched junction bases numbered 8, after V lost 5 bases and J lost 4 bases. The CDR3 has 15 amino acids. The data belong to a study of Graves' ophthalmopathy and Graves' hyperthyroidism. Whole-study findings and limits: Forecasting of ophthalmopathy progression by the model achieved almost 71% sensitivity and roughly 75% specificity. Detected in blood as well were most expanded thyroid clonotypes with frequency above 0.001.

Beta-chain TCR CDR3 regions were amplified from RNA transcripts. The library came from an HTBI-primed first-round RT-PCR and a second-round multiplex PCR. TCRdb reanalysed the multiplex PCR reads using MiXCR and keeps one entry per CDR3 protein. The sample records 680,000 or so distinct CDR3 sequences, 22% being singletons. Exclusion applied to patients with other autoimmune diseases, uncontrolled infections, pregnancy or lactation. The chain uses TRBV27 and TRBJ2-7, with 10 bases that match TRBD1. The sequencing sample was made of peripheral blood. The sequence came from a woman under 30 with stable Graves' hyperthyroidism. Some clones in this sample may be carry-over from other donors' samples. The CDR3 DNA reads TGTGCCAGCAGTACCCCGGGACAGGGGATTTACGAGCAGTACTTC. This gives the protein CASSTPGQGIYEQYF.